Each of the 2 T cell receptor beta chains below was sequenced from the same sample in a study of PD-L1 blockade in urothelial cancer. Noted time point: pretreatment peripheral blood. Produced via immunoSEQ multiplex PCR; TCRdb's table is partial and in-frame only. This sample has around 100,000 clones; around 87% occur once, and the top ten carry approximately 2%. Sequences were derived from PBMCs, sampled around atezolizumab (anti-PD-L1) treatment. The receptor source for this set is a man aged 60 to 69 with urothelial cancer.

This rearrangement joins TRBV28 to TRBJ2-3; 10 bases are a match to TRBD2. There are 17 residues in the CDR3. V lost 8 bases, J lost 0 bases, and 11 bases stayed unmatched. CDR1 and CDR2 from the germline V gene are MDHEN and SYDVKM. CDR3 residues: CASHSGGTDFSTDTQYF. CDR3 nucleotides: TGTGCCAGCCATAGCGGGGGGACCGACTTTAGCACAGATACGCAGTATTTT.

V is TRBV11-3 and J is TRBJ1-1; 8 bases align to TRBD1. CDR3 size: 14 residues. With 5 bases clipped from V and 4 bases from J, the junction kept 6 bases outside the gene matches. CDR1 and CDR2 (germline): SGHNT, YENEEA. This CDR3 reads CASSDSTGGTEAFF. The CDR3 DNA sequence: TGTGCCAGCAGCGATTCCACAGGGGGCACTGAAGCTTTCTTT.